Listed here is a single T cell receptor (beta chain). The data stem from a study of T cell responses to AZD1222 COVID-19 vaccine. TCRdb keeps only in-frame clones here, not all; method: immunoSEQ multiplex PCR. The sample contains more than 70,000 clones, nearly 90% of which appear only once. The sequencing used peripheral blood, collected on day 0 of AZD1222 vaccination. The clonotype comes from an adult in good health.

The CDR3 coding sequence is TGTGCCAGCAGCCCCATGTACTATGGCTACACCTTC. Amino acid sequence: CASSPMYYGYTF. V gene TRBV12-3 or TRBV12-4 combines with J gene TRBJ1-2, with D hard to call. Between the trimmed V and J ends, which lost 6 bases and 3 bases, there was a span of 8 bases. This CDR3 contains 12 residues.